A single sample is the source of the 13 T cell receptor beta chains below, sequenced in a study of blood T cells in healthy people across ages. The authors ran a second PCR of 7 to 11 cycles using a sample-barcoded 5' primer and a J-beta primer mix. TCRdb re-derived calls from the 5' RACE reads in MiXCR, one entry per CDR3 protein. The sample lists around 500,000 distinct CDR3 sequences, about 25% occurring once. These data were likewise used in another study, on T cells of mothers and their children.

Sequencing input: blood. The source of these receptors is a boy aged 2-9 years in good health.

The chain employs TRBV7-9 and TRBJ2-1; maybe TRBD2 (5 bases). Trimming took off 5 bases at V and 6 bases at J, with 14 bases between the two ends. CDR1 and CDR2 (germline): SEHNR, FQNEAQ (reference sequence). The CDR3 spans 14 residues. CDR3 in amino acids: CASSGLGAFNEQFF. CDR3 sequence (DNA): TGTGCCAGCAGCGGCTTGGGAGCCTTCAATGAGCAGTTCTTC.

This chain connects TRBV7-9 to TRBJ2-2; 9 nucleotides align to TRBD1. Germline loops: CDR1 SEHNR, CDR2 FQNEAQ (reference sequence). The length of the CDR3 is 17 residues. V trimming: 3 bases; J trimming: 5 bases; junction bases outside the gene matches: 10. The CDR3 loop is CASSFKAPTGGTGELFF. In DNA, the CDR3 is TGTGCCAGCAGCTTCAAGGCGCCGACAGGGGGTACCGGGGAGCTGTTTTTT.

This rearrangement joins TRBV11-3 to TRBJ2-2; no reliable D call. The CDR3 totals 13 residues. V was pared by 8 bases and J by 0 bases, with 7 bases between. The V gene's germline CDR1 is SGHNT and CDR2 YENEEA. DNA for the CDR3: TGTGCCAGCGGGAATGCGAACACCGGGGAGCTGTTTTTT. It codes for CASGNANTGELFF.

This clonotype has only a few counts. The V and J genes are TRBV5-1 and TRBJ2-2, with 8 bases fitting TRBD2. V dropped 0 bases and J dropped 5; count of bases not matched to a gene: 9. Germline V CDR1 and CDR2: SGHRS, YFSETQ. The CDR3 is 17 amino acids. CDR3 protein: CASSLAWLAGLTGELFF. CDR3 nucleotides: TGCGCCAGCAGCTTGGCCTGGTTAGCGGGACTGACCGGGGAGCTGTTTTTT.

This clonotype was seen at least ten times. CDR3 sequence: CSVERDEYQETQYF. The CDR3 nucleotides read TGCAGCGTTGAAAGGGACGAGTACCAAGAGACCCAGTACTTC. The chain recombines TRBV29-1 with TRBJ2-5; D could derive from TRBD1 or TRBD2 (5 bases each). Between the trimmed V and J ends, which lost 2 bases and 0 bases, there was a span of 10 bases. CDR1 and CDR2 (germline): SQVTM, ANQGSEA. The CDR3 contains 14 residues.

The chain joins TRBV10-3 to TRBJ1-2, with TRBD1 as a possible D gene (5 bases). From germline, CDR1 is ENHRY and CDR2 SYGVKD. This CDR3 is built from 15 residues. V was shortened by 1 base and J by 9 bases, with 18 bases between the two germline ends. The CDR3 sequence is CAISELIRDATSYTF. The DNA of the CDR3 is TGTGCCATCAGTGAGTTGATCCGGGACGCCACGAGCTACACCTTC.

V usage is TRBV5-1 and J usage is TRBJ2-7; 8 bases align to TRBD2. The V and J ends lost 0 bases and 7 bases, in that order; junction bases with no gene match: 3. In germline, CDR1 is SGHRS, CDR2 YFSETQ. There are 13 residues in the CDR3. The CDR3: CASSLVLAAEQYF. CDR3 nucleotide sequence: TGCGCCAGCAGCTTGGTACTAGCGGCGGAGCAGTACTTC.

The rearrangement uses TRBV20-1 and TRBJ2-5, with a tentative D call TRBD1 (5 bases). The CDR3 is 15 amino acids. Germline V gives CDR1 DFQATT, CDR2 SNEGSKA (reference sequence). Trimming cost V 2 bases and J 1 base, with 14 bases left between them. The CDR3, as DNA: TGCAGTGCTAGACAAAACGGACACTTCCAAGAGACCCAGTACTTC. Its translation: CSARQNGHFQETQYF.

This clonotype has more than one count but fewer than ten. V is TRBV7-2 and J is TRBJ2-4, with 13 bases matching TRBD2. The V and J ends lost 1 base and 5 bases, in that order; junction bases with no gene match: 5. The CDR3 totals 17 residues. The germline gives CDR1 SGHTA, CDR2 FQGNSA. The CDR3 sequence is CASSLGLAGGPQNIQYF. The DNA of the CDR3 is TGTGCCAGCAGCTTAGGACTAGCGGGAGGCCCCCAAAACATTCAGTACTTC. Full variable domain (rest looked up from reference TRBV7-2 and TRBJ2-4): GAGVSQSPSNKVTEKGKDVELRCDPISGHTALYWYRQSLGQGLEFLIYFQGNSAPDKSGLPSDRFSAERTGGSVSTLTIQRTQQEDSAVYLCASSLGLAGGPQNIQYFGAGTRLSVL.

This rearrangement joins TRBV28 to TRBJ2-4; maybe TRBD1 (5 bases). The germline V and J ends were trimmed by 3 bases and 9 bases, with 12 bases remaining between them. This CDR3 region has 13 residues. Germline V gene sequence: CDR1 MDHEN, CDR2 SYDVKM. The CDR3 DNA reads as TGTGCCAGCAGTTTGGACACCTGGGGCATTCAGTACTTC. Protein sequence: CASSLDTWGIQYF. Full variable domain (rest looked up from reference TRBV28 and TRBJ2-4): DVKVTQSSRYLVKRTGEKVFLECVQDMDHENMFWYRQDPGLGLRLIYFSYDVKMKEKGDIPEGYSVSREKKERFSLILESASTNQTSMYLCASSLDTWGIQYFGAGTRLSVL.

CDR3 nucleotide sequence: TGCAGTGCTAGATTGTGGGGGGGGCCCAACGAGCAGTACTTC. As protein: CSARLWGGPNEQYF. This chain uses TRBV20-1 with TRBJ2-7; TRBD2 is a possible D gene (7 bases). The V gene lost 2 bases and the J gene lost 5 bases, with 16 bases spanning the gap. The CDR3 totals 14 residues. Germline CDR1 reads DFQATT; CDR2 reads SNEGSKA (reference sequence).

The chain couples TRBV15 to TRBJ2-1, with 15 nucleotides matching TRBD2. Germline CDR1 is LNHNV and CDR2 is YYDKDF (reference sequence). The CDR3 sequence is 15 residues long. V lost 9 bases to trimming and J lost 6 bases; unmatched junction nucleotides: 6. The DNA for the CDR3 is TGTGCCACTTTAAAGGGACTAGCGGGAGGCAATGAGCAGTTCTTC. Protein: CATLKGLAGGNEQFF.

This chain links TRBV15 with TRBJ2-7; TRBD2 aligns across 16 bases. The V gene's germline CDR1 is LNHNV and CDR2 YYDKDF (reference sequence). The V gene end was trimmed by 0 bases and the J gene end by 4 bases; junction bases not matched to a gene: 0. The CDR3 spans 16 residues. CDR3 loop: CATSREGLAGGYEQYF. CDR3 sequence (DNA): TGTGCCACCAGCAGAGAGGGACTAGCGGGAGGGTACGAGCAGTACTTC.